The next 23 T cell receptor beta chains were all read from a single sample in a study of low-dose radiotherapy and immunotherapy resistance in tumors. Both TCRalpha and TCRbeta chains were reverse transcribed with V-gene-specific primers. TCRs underwent 15 to 25 PCR cycles of amplification with a constant-region primer and V-primer adapter. In TCRdb, the reads were re-called with MiXCR into one record per CDR3 protein. The data hold fewer than 20,000 distinct CDR3 sequences, with about 74% observed a single time. The source of these receptors is a human donor with advanced metastatic prostate, ovarian, gallbladder or colorectal cancer (not recorded which). This table probably holds off-target reads from a library built for another chain.

The chain recombines TRBV30 with TRBJ1-1; D gene unclear. This CDR3 has 13 residues. CDR1 and CDR2 from the germline V gene are GTSNPN and SVGIG (reference sequence). The V end lost 1 base, the J end lost 0 bases, and 6 bases lay between the germline ends. This chain's CDR3 is CAWSAGMNTEAFF. Here the CDR3 DNA reads TGTGCCTGGAGTGCGGGGATGAACACTGAAGCTTTCTTT. Full variable domain (remainder filled in from reference TRBV30 and TRBJ1-1): SQTIHQWPATLVQPVGSPLSLECTVEGTSNPNLYWYRQAAGRGLQLLFYSVGIGQISSEVPQNLSASRPQDRQFILSSKKLLLSDSGFYLCAWSAGMNTEAFFGQGTRLTVV.

CDR3: CAISEQGYGYTF. The DNA for the CDR3 is TGTGCCATCAGTGAACAGGGGTATGGCTACACCTTC. V is TRBV10-3 and J is TRBJ1-2, with 7 bases lining up with TRBD1. Germline lookup yields CDR1 ENHRY and CDR2 SYGVKD. The V segment lost 3 bases and the J segment 5 bases; nucleotides outside the gene matches: 0. The CDR3 length is 12 residues.

CDR3 sequence: CAISYRAENSPLHF. The CDR3 coding sequence is TGTGCCATCAGTTACCGGGCCGAGAATTCACCCCTCCACTTT. The V call is TRBV10-3, the J call TRBJ1-6; D unclear. V lost 5 bases and J lost 7, with 12 bases in between. CDR1 is ENHRY and CDR2 is SYGVKD in the germline V gene. The CDR3 has 14 amino acids.

The chain employs TRBV20-1 and TRBJ2-5; 13 nucleotides line up with TRBD2. The CDR3 runs to 18 residues. The germline V gene has CDR1 DFQATT and CDR2 SNEGSKA (reference sequence). V was clipped by 6 bases and J by 2 bases; unmatched bases: 15. DNA for the CDR3: TGCAGTGCCTCCACGCAACTAGCGGGAGGGCTATTACAAGAGACCCAGTACTTC. Amino acid sequence: CSASTQLAGGLLQETQYF.

The chain joins TRBV10-3 to TRBJ1-2, with 7 bases fitting TRBD1. The length of the CDR3 is 14 residues. Germline trimming cut 7 bases from V and 8 bases from J; bases unmatched to any gene: 13. Germline values: CDR1 ENHRY, CDR2 SYGVKD. This CDR3 is CAITRTGGLDGYTF. For the CDR3, the DNA is TGTGCCATCACTAGGACAGGAGGGCTCGACGGCTACACCTTC.

The rearrangement links TRBV5-1 to TRBJ1-1; D unresolved. V was cut by 0 bases and J by 0 bases, with 12 bases left in between. Germline V gives CDR1 SGHRS, CDR2 YFSETQ. CDR3 length: 16 amino acids. The DNA for the CDR3 is TGCGCCAGCAGCTTGGACCGCAGCCAGATGAACACTGAAGCTTTCTTT. Protein sequence: CASSLDRSQMNTEAFF.

The rearrangement links TRBV18 to TRBJ2-3, with 7 positions matching TRBD1. Per germline, CDR1 KGHSH and CDR2 LQKENI. This CDR3 spans 15 amino acids. J lost 0 bases, V lost 3 bases, and 3 bases had no gene match. The CDR3 bases are TGTGCCAGCTCACCTCGACAGGGTAGCACAGATACGCAGTATTTT. This sequence encodes CASSPRQGSTDTQYF.

The CDR3 DNA reads as TGTGCCTGGAGTGTGCCCCTCGGGACCCAGTACTTC. Amino acid sequence: CAWSVPLGTQYF. The J gene is TRBJ2-5, the V gene TRBV30; D is undetermined. This CDR3 region has 12 residues. Germline V lookup: CDR1 GTSNPN, CDR2 SVGIG (reference sequence). V dropped 0 bases and J dropped 7 bases, with 9 bases sitting between them.

J is TRBJ2-1 and V is TRBV4-2; D tentatively reads TRBD1 or TRBD2 (5 bases each). V was trimmed by 0 bases and J by 1 base, leaving 22 bases between them. The length of the CDR3 is 20 residues. Germline CDR1 reads LGHNA; CDR2 reads YNFKEQ. This chain's CDR3 is CASSQDLLGRGVFSYNEQFF. CDR3 nucleotides: TGTGCCAGCAGCCAAGATCTTTTGGGTCGAGGGGTTTTTTCCTACAATGAGCAGTTCTTC.

V is TRBV6-8 and J is TRBJ2-6; D is ambiguous. With 5 bases removed from V and 0 bases from J, the gap between germline ends came to 11 bases. Germline CDR1 and CDR2: MNHGY and SAAAGT. The CDR3 spans 16 residues. In DNA, the CDR3 is TGTGCCAGCAGTCCTTCGCGTAGCTCTGGGGCCAACGTCCTGACTTTC. It codes for CASSPSRSSGANVLTF.

The chain employs TRBV7-8 and TRBJ2-5, with TRBD2 matching over 11 bases. CDR3 length equals 17 residues. Losses at the gene ends were 5 bases for V and 0 bases for J; bases not matched to a gene: 8. Germline lookup yields CDR1 SGHVS and CDR2 FQNEAQ. This CDR3 reads CASSHGRLAGYQETQYF. The CDR3 DNA follows: TGTGCCAGCAGCCACGGCAGACTAGCGGGGTACCAAGAGACCCAGTACTTC.

This chain links TRBV28 with TRBJ2-7, with TRBD2 as a possible D gene (6 bases). The CDR3 is 16 amino acids. V was cut by 5 bases and J by 0 bases, with 17 bases left in between. Germline V gene sequence: CDR1 MDHEN, CDR2 SYDVKM. The CDR3 nucleotides read TGTGCCAGCAGTAAAAAACTAGCCGACATCTCCTACGAGCAGTACTTC. Residues: CASSKKLADISYEQYF.

A remark on this clonotype: At one boundary the junction diverges from the germline segment, which might be a read error. V gene TRBV4-1 combines with J gene TRBJ2-6; D may match TRBD1 or TRBD2 (5 bases each). The CDR3 contains 16 residues. Germline CDR1 reads MGHRA; CDR2 reads YSYEKL. In DNA form, the CDR3 reads TGTGCCAGCAGGGAGTCCCATGGCTCTGGGGCCAACGTCCTGACTTTC. This encodes CASRESHGSGANVLTF.

The chain carries TRBV6-2 or TRBV6-3 and TRBJ2-1; D might be TRBD2 (6 bases). V dropped 6 bases and J dropped 3 bases, with 15 bases sitting between them. Germline V gene sequence: CDR1 MNHEY, CDR2 SVGEGT. CDR3 length: 15 residues. CDR3 in amino acids: CASRKSGSDYNEQFF. The CDR3, as DNA: TGTGCCAGCAGAAAAAGCGGGTCCGACTACAATGAGCAGTTCTTC.

The rearrangement joins TRBV7-6 to TRBJ2-7; TRBD2 aligns across 10 bases. With V trimmed by 5 bases and J by 0 bases, 10 bases remained unmatched. Germline lookup yields CDR1 SGHVS and CDR2 FNYEAQ. This CDR3 has 17 amino acids. The CDR3 loop is CASSQPRTSGYSYEQYF. CDR3 bases: TGTGCCAGCAGCCAACCGCGGACTAGCGGTTACTCCTACGAGCAGTACTTC.

The chain links TRBV7-2 to TRBJ2-1; no clear D gene. V dropped 8 bases and J dropped 10 bases, with 15 bases sitting between them. CDR3 length: 12 amino acids. CDR1 SGHTA and CDR2 FQGNSA come from the germline V gene. The CDR3, as DNA: TGTGCCAGCCTGGTAGAATCAGGAGAGCAGTTCTTC. The encoded protein is CASLVESGEQFF.

This clonotype was seen a single time. The genes are TRBV9 and TRBJ2-1; D possibly corresponds to TRBD2 (5 bases). The CDR3 has 15 residues. Trimming cost V 4 bases and J 10 bases, with 21 bases left between them. Germline values: CDR1 SGDLS, CDR2 YYNGEE. CDR3 coding DNA: TGTGCCAGCAGCCCCCGCGGGCTAGCCGATGGGGAGCAGTTCTTC. Translated: CASSPRGLADGEQFF. The full variable domain, rest sourced from reference TRBV9 and TRBJ2-1, is DSGVTQTPKHLITATGQRVTLRCSPRSGDLSVYWYQQSLDQGLQFLIQYYNGEERAKGNILERFSAQQFPDLHSELNLSSLELGDSALYFCASSPRGLADGEQFFGPGTRLTVL.

V and J are TRBV7-9 and TRBJ1-1; no firm D call. From germline, CDR1 is SEHNR and CDR2 FQNEAQ (reference sequence). V was pared by 1 base and J by 3 bases, with 6 bases between. CDR3 length: 13 amino acids. CDR3 loop: CASSLEVDTEAFF. CDR3 in DNA: TGTGCCAGCAGCTTAGAGGTGGACACTGAAGCTTTCTTT.

This clonotype was detected a few times. The chain is built from TRBV6-1 and TRBJ2-2; TRBD2 agrees at 8 bases. Germline CDR1 reads MNHNS; CDR2 reads SASEGT. V lost 6 bases and J lost 6; bases outside the gene matches: 12. The CDR3 is made up of 16 amino acids. The CDR3 DNA sequence: TGTGCCAGCAGGGACAGCGGACTAGCTTCCTCCGGGGAGCTGTTTTTT. Protein: CASRDSGLASSGELFF.

The chain has TRBV5-6 and TRBJ2-1; 7 positions match TRBD2. The CDR3 consists of 13 residues. With 0 bases clipped from V and 10 bases from J, the junction kept 4 bases outside the gene matches. In germline, CDR1 is SGHDT, CDR2 YYEEEE. The chain's CDR3 is CASSLVSREEQFF. CDR3 nucleotides: TGTGCCAGCAGCTTGGTATCGCGGGAGGAGCAGTTCTTC.

The genes are TRBV12-3 or TRBV12-4 and TRBJ1-2; no firm D call. Trimming stripped 7 bases from V and 5 bases from J, with 17 bases between. This CDR3 region has 14 residues. Here the CDR3 reads CASTSSQLGYGYTF. The CDR3 coding sequence is TGTGCCAGCACCTCAAGTCAGTTAGGTTATGGCTACACCTTC.

This clonotype was observed a few times. The chain employs TRBV6-5 and TRBJ1-2; 9 bases match TRBD1. The CDR3 totals 14 residues. Germline CDR1 MNHEY, CDR2 SVGAGI. The ends lost 5 bases at V and 7 bases at J; junction bases unmatched: 8. The CDR3 sequence: CASSPGQGRGGYTF. DNA for the CDR3: TGTGCCAGCAGTCCGGGACAGGGCAGGGGTGGCTACACCTTC.

Of note for this clonotype: Relative to the germline gene, one junction end is altered; a read error may explain this. This chain links TRBV10-3 with TRBJ1-5; D unresolved. The CDR3 is made up of 12 amino acids. Germline assignment: CDR1 ENHRY and CDR2 SYGVKD. CDR3 sequence reads: CAISEGNPPQHF. For the CDR3, the DNA is TGTGCCATCAGTGAGGGGAATCCGCCCCAGCATTTT.